This TCR beta chain was identified in a study of T cell repertoires in ileal Crohn's disease. Whole-study findings and limits: Within the first postoperative year, endoscopy came at median about 6.9 months.

On this clone: Its antigen is not identified.

Germline V gives CDR1 SGHRS, CDR2 YFSETQ. The CDR3 has 14 amino acids. V was shortened by 4 bases and J by 1 base, with 11 bases between the two germline ends. Produced via immunoSEQ multiplex PCR; TCRdb's table is partial and in-frame only. The table has 55,000 to 65,000 clones, about 89% seen once. The time point denotes: neoterminal ileum biopsy at postoperative endoscopy, about 6 months after surgery. This receptor was obtained from an adult with Crohn's disease. This rearrangement joins TRBV5-1 to TRBJ1-1; D unclear. Sample: ileal tissue. In DNA form, the CDR3 reads TGCGCCAGCAGCCTTCGTCCCCCGAACACTGAAGCTTTCTTT. Translating it yields CASSLRPPNTEAFF.